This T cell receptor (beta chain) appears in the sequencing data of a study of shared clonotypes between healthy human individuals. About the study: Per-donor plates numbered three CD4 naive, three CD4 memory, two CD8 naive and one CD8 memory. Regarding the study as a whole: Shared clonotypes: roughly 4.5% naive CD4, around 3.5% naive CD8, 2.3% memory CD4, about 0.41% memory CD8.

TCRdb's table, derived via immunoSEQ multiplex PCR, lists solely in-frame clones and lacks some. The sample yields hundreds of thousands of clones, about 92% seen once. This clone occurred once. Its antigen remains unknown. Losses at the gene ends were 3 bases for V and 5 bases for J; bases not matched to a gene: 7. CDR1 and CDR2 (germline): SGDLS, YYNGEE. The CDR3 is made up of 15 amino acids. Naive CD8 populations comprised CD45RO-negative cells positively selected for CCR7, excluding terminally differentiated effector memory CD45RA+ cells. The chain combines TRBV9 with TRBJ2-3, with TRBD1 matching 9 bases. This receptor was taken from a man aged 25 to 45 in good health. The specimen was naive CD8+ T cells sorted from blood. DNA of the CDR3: TGTGCCAGCAGCGACCGGGACAGGGATAGAGATACGCAGTATTTT. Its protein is CASSDRDRDRDTQYF.